These 4 T cell receptor beta chains came from one sample sequenced in a study of response to subunit inactivated influenza vaccine. TCRdb re-called the RT-PCR reads through MiXCR, storing one row per CDR3 protein. The sample has roughly 760,000 distinct CDR3 sequences, over 20% seen once. This specimen consisted of PBMCs from blood, obtained less than 6 days after vaccination. These receptors all come from a middle-aged man who received an inactivated influenza vaccine.

This clonotype was detected a few times. The rearrangement links TRBV4-3 to TRBJ2-4; D possibly corresponds to TRBD2 (6 bases). The CDR3 sequence is 17 residues long. The V end lost 2 bases, the J end lost 7 bases, and 21 bases lay between the germline ends. Germline loops: CDR1 LGHNA, CDR2 YSLEER. The CDR3 sequence is CASSQTSHGRGSNIQYF. CDR3 bases: TGCGCCAGCAGCCAAACATCCCACGGACGGGGGAGCAACATTCAGTACTTC.

The J gene is TRBJ1-3, the V gene TRBV20-1; maybe TRBD1 (5 bases). Germline V gene data show CDR1 as DFQATT and CDR2 as SNEGSKA (reference sequence). The CDR3 loop spans 14 amino acids. Trimming removed 2 bases from V and 2 bases from J, with 10 bases in between. The CDR3 protein is CSARPWGAGNTIYF. The DNA of the CDR3 is TGCAGTGCTAGACCGTGGGGGGCTGGAAACACCATATATTTT.

J is TRBJ2-1 and V is TRBV20-1; 10 positions agree with TRBD2. The germline CDR1 and CDR2 sequences are DFQATT and SNEGSKA (reference sequence). The ends lost 3 bases at V and 1 base at J; junction bases unmatched: 6. The CDR3 contains 16 residues. DNA of the CDR3: TGCAGTGCTAGTGCTAGCGGGGGCCTTTCCTACAATGAGCAGTTCTTC. It yields the protein CSASASGGLSYNEQFF.

The chain has TRBV7-9 and TRBJ1-6, with D perhaps matching TRBD1 (5 bases). The CDR3 has 14 residues. Trimming shortened V by 2 bases and J by 9 bases, and 11 bases separated the two germline ends. The germline CDR1 and CDR2 sequences are SEHNR and FQNEAQ (reference sequence). DNA of the CDR3: TGTGCCAGCAGCTTAAACGGGGCCTCTTCACCCCTCCACTTT. It codes for CASSLNGASSPLHF.